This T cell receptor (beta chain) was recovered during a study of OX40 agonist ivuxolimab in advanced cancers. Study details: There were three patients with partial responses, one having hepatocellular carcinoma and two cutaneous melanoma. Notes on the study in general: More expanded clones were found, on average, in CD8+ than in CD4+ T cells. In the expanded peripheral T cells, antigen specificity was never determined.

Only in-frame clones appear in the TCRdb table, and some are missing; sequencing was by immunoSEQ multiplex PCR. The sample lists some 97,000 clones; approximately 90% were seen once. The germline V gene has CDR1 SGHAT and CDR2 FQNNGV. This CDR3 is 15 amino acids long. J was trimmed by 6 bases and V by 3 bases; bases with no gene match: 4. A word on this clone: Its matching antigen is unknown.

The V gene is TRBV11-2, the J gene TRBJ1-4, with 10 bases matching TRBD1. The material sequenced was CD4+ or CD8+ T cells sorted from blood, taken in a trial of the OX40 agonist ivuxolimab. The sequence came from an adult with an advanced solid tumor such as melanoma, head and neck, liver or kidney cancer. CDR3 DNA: TGTGCCAGCAGCTTCCGACAGGGGGCCGATGAAAAACTGTTTTTT. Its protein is CASSFRQGADEKLFF. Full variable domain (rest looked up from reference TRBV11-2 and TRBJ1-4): EAGVAQSPRYKIIEKRQSVAFWCNPISGHATLYWYQQILGQGPKLLIQFQNNGVVDDSQLPKDRFSAERLKGVDSTLKIQPAKLEDSAVYLCASSFRQGADEKLFFGSGTQLSVL.